The 16 T cell receptor beta chains below come from one sample, sequenced in a study of blood T cell repertoires in COVID-19. Sequencing was performed with immunoSEQ multiplex PCR; in TCRdb, only in-frame clones are kept and a portion is missing. Among 200,000 to 250,000 clones, around nine tenths were seen once, and the ten largest hold roughly 12%. Sequenced: peripheral blood. These receptors originate from a woman aged 18-29 years who had recovered from COVID-19.

J is TRBJ2-7 and V is TRBV25-1; D uncertain. The length of the CDR3 is 12 residues. The germline CDR1 and CDR2 sequences are MGHDK and SYGVNS. Trimming removed 3 bases at V and 7 bases at J, with 10 bases between. CDR3 in amino acids: CASSDWYREQYF. For the CDR3, the DNA is TGTGCCAGCAGTGATTGGTATAGAGAGCAGTACTTC.

The chain carries TRBV19 and TRBJ2-1, with 8 positions matching TRBD2. CDR1 LNHDA and CDR2 SQIVND come from the germline V gene (reference sequence). The CDR3 is 14 residues long. Trimming at V came to 4 bases and at J to 6 bases, leaving 5 bases not matched to a gene. CDR3 bases: TGTGCCAGTAGTACCAGCGGGAGCCTCAATGAGCAGTTCTTC. Protein sequence: CASSTSGSLNEQFF.

This chain uses TRBV11-1 with TRBJ2-7; a weak D match, TRBD2 (5 bases). The germline CDR1 and CDR2 sequences are SGHAT and FQDESV (reference sequence). The CDR3 is 14 residues long. The ends were cut back, 1 base at V and 3 bases at J, with 10 bases in the middle. CDR3 sequence: CASSLVEGLYEQYF. For the CDR3, the DNA is TGTGCCAGCAGCTTAGTCGAGGGTCTCTACGAGCAGTACTTC.

As DNA, the CDR3 is TGTGCCAGCAGCTTAGGCGGGACAGGAGGCTCACCCCTCCACTTT. Translation gives CASSLGGTGGSPLHF. The rearrangement uses TRBV7-3 and TRBJ1-6, with 8 bases identical to TRBD1. The length of the CDR3 is 15 residues. J gave up 10 bases and V 2 bases, and 7 bases lay outside the gene matches. CDR1 is SGHTA, CDR2 FQGTGA, per germline.

The chain is built from TRBV9 and TRBJ1-2, with D unclear. V dropped 0 bases and J dropped 4 bases, with 13 bases sitting between them. CDR1 SGDLS and CDR2 YYNGEE come from the germline V gene. This CDR3 is 15 amino acids long. The CDR3 coding sequence is TGTGCCAGCAGCGTAGATGGATCGGGATCCTATGGCTACACCTTC. Its protein is CASSVDGSGSYGYTF.

The genes are TRBV30 and TRBJ1-1; 7 positions match TRBD1. Germline V gene sequence: CDR1 GTSNPN, CDR2 SVGIG (reference sequence). The CDR3 totals 12 residues. V dropped 2 bases and J dropped 10; count of bases not matched to a gene: 7. The CDR3 bases are TGTGCCTGGAGTTTCCGGGACAGTAGAGCTTTCTTT. Protein: CAWSFRDSRAFF.

The chain has TRBV9 and TRBJ2-3, with 11 bases identical to TRBD2. Germline CDR1 is SGDLS and CDR2 is YYNGEE. Trimming removed 2 bases from V and 5 bases from J; junction bases left unmatched: 10. The CDR3 extends over 17 amino acids. CDR3 in amino acids: CASSVRLGGLAGDTQYF. In DNA, the CDR3 is TGTGCCAGCAGCGTTCGGTTGGGTGGACTAGCGGGAGATACGCAGTATTTT.

With respect to this clone: An end of the junction differs from the germline gene, which may be a read error. CDR3 protein: CASSLRKGVKTEAFF. CDR3 coding DNA: TGTGCCAGCAGCTTACGAAAGGGGGTGAAAACTGAAGCTTTCTTT. The chain employs TRBV7-3 and TRBJ1-1; perhaps TRBD1 as D (6 bases). The CDR3 is made up of 15 amino acids. Germline CDR1 reads SGHTA; CDR2 reads FQGTGA.

The genes are TRBV12-5 and TRBJ2-3; D is perhaps TRBD2 (6 bases). Between the trimmed V and J ends, which lost 7 bases and 3 bases, there was a span of 17 bases. This CDR3 has 15 residues. Germline V lookup: CDR1 LGHNT, CDR2 FRNRAP. The CDR3 protein is CASEGTGAGTDTQYF. CDR3 coding DNA: TGTGCTAGTGAGGGGACGGGAGCTGGGACAGATACGCAGTATTTT.

The V call is TRBV9, the J call TRBJ1-6, with 8 bases fitting TRBD1. The CDR3 sequence is 15 residues long. Losses at the gene ends were 3 bases for V and 6 bases for J; bases not matched to a gene: 5. Germline values: CDR1 SGDLS, CDR2 YYNGEE. The CDR3 loop reads CASSGETGVNSPLHF. The DNA of the CDR3 is TGTGCCAGCAGCGGAGAGACAGGGGTTAATTCACCCCTCCACTTT.

Notes on this clone: Other DNA variants within this sample encode the same CDR3. The V and J genes are TRBV20-1 and TRBJ2-1; weak D call: TRBD2 (6 bases). This CDR3 is built from 11 residues. Germline V gene data show CDR1 as DFQATT and CDR2 as SNEGSKA (reference sequence). V lost 3 bases, J lost 8 bases, and 8 bases lay in between. This chain's CDR3 is CSASRDYEQFF. CDR3 DNA: TGCAGTGCTAGCCGGGACTATGAGCAGTTCTTC.

The V gene is TRBV27, the J gene TRBJ2-1, with 11 bases identical to TRBD1. Germline-derived CDR1 and CDR2 are MNHEY and SMNVEV (reference sequence). The CDR3 spans 16 residues. The V segment lost 5 bases and the J segment 4 bases; nucleotides outside the gene matches: 7. CDR3 in DNA: TGTGCCAGCAGTGGGGGGACAGGGGGACCTTACAATGAGCAGTTCTTC. Its translation: CASSGGTGGPYNEQFF.

This chain links TRBV5-4 with TRBJ1-1; D call uncertain. Germline V gene data show CDR1 as SGHNT and CDR2 as YYREEE (reference sequence). V lost 4 bases and J lost 1, with 5 bases in between. The CDR3 consists of 12 residues. DNA for the CDR3: TGTGCCAGCAGCGGAGGGAACACTGAAGCTTTCTTT. This gives the protein CASSGGNTEAFF.

V is TRBV4-1 and J is TRBJ1-4; no clear D gene. The germline V gene has CDR1 MGHRA and CDR2 YSYEKL. V dropped 8 bases and J dropped 0 bases, with 4 bases sitting between them. The CDR3 runs 12 residues. The CDR3 region has the DNA TGCGCCAGCCTTGCAACTAATGAAAAACTGTTTTTT. Its translation: CASLATNEKLFF.

About this clone itself: Other DNA sequences in this specimen translate into the identical CDR3. The gene calls are TRBV12-3 or TRBV12-4 and TRBJ1-2, with D perhaps TRBD1 (5 bases). V dropped 3 bases and J dropped 2 bases, with 7 bases sitting between them. This CDR3 spans 13 amino acids. The chain's CDR3 is CASSFDRNYGYTF. The CDR3 nucleotides are TGTGCCAGCAGTTTCGACAGAAACTATGGCTACACCTTC.

The chain carries TRBV9 and TRBJ2-1, with a possible D match to TRBD2 (6 bases). V was shortened by 4 bases and J by 0 bases, with 14 bases between the two germline ends. The CDR3 length is 16 residues. The V gene's germline CDR1 is SGDLS and CDR2 YYNGEE. CDR3 nucleotides: TGTGCCAGCAGCAAATTAGCGGCAAGCTCCTACAATGAGCAGTTCTTC. Amino acids: CASSKLAASSYNEQFF.